This TCR beta chain is drawn from a study of blood T cell repertoires in COVID-19. About the research overall: PBMCs, B-cell-depleted T cells, or T cells provided the cDNA or gDNA that made up the material.

A few counts support this clone. Here immunoSEQ multiplex PCR was the method, and the copy in TCRdb shows in-frame clones only, minus some. The sample lists 25,000 to 35,000 clones, 80% to 90% occurring once. Trimming cost V 6 bases and J 7 bases, with 16 bases left between them. Germline CDR1 is LNHDA and CDR2 is SQIVND (reference sequence). CDR3 length: 14 amino acids. Material for sequencing was peripheral blood. J is TRBJ1-5 and V is TRBV19; D is perhaps TRBD1 (6 bases). This clonotype originated in a human donor with acute or convalescent COVID-19. The donor label of this sample is uncertain. The CDR3 DNA sequence: TGTGCCAGTAGGGACAGAGTTTGGGACCAGCCCCAGCATTTT. Its protein product is CASRDRVWDQPQHF.